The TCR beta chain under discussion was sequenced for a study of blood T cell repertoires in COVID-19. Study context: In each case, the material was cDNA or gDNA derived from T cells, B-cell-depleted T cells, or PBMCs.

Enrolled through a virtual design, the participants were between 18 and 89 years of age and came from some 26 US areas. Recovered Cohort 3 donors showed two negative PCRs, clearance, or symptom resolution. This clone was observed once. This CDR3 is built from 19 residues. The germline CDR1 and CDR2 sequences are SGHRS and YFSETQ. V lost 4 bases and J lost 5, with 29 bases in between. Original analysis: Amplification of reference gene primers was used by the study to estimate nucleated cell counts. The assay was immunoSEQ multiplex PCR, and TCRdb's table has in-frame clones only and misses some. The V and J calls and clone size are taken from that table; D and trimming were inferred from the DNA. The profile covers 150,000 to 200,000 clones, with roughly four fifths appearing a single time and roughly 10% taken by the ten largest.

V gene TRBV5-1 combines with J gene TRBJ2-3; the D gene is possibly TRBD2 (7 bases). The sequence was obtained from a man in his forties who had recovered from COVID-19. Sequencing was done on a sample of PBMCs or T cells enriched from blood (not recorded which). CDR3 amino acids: CASSVDSFPAAGEGDTQYF. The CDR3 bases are TGCGCCAGCAGCGTGGACAGCTTCCCGGCGGCGGGGGAGGGAGATACGCAGTATTTT.